This T cell receptor beta chain was found in a study of shared clonotypes between healthy human individuals. The protocol was immunoSEQ multiplex PCR, while the TCRdb copy is restricted to in-frame clones and leaves out a portion. The sample lists millions of clones, approximately 94% occurring once. In its sample, this clone was seen once. Other DNA sequences from this sample encode an identical CDR3 as well. The CDR3 spans 14 residues. V was pared by 3 bases and J by 7 bases, with 8 bases of the junction left unmatched. Germline assignment: CDR1 SGHAT and CDR2 FQNNGV. As defined, naive CD8 cells were CD45RO-negative and positively selected for CCR7, with terminally differentiated effector memory CD45RA+ cells excluded.

The sample was naive CD8+ T cells sorted from blood. The sequence derives from a man aged 18-30 years in good health. The chain joins TRBV11-2 to TRBJ2-7, with 8 positions matching TRBD1. The CDR3 region is CASSLGQGAYEQYF. DNA of the CDR3: TGTGCCAGCAGCTTGGGGCAGGGGGCGTATGAGCAGTACTTC.